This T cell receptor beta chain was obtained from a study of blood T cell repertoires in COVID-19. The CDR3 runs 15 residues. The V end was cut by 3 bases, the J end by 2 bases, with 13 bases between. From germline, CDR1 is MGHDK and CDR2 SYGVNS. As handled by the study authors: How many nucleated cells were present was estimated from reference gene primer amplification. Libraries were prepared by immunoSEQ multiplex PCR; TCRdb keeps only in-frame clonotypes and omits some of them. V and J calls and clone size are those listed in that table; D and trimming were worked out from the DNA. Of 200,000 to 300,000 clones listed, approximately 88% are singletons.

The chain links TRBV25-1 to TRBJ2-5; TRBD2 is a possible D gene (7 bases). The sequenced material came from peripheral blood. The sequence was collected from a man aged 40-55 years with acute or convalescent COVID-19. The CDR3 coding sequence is TGTGCCAGCAGTGACTGGGGAGGGGGACAAGAGACCCAGTACTTC. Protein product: CASSDWGGGQETQYF.